Included here is one T cell receptor beta chain sequence, with context. Sequencing was performed with immunoSEQ multiplex PCR; in TCRdb, only in-frame clones are kept and a portion is missing. The sample shows 20,000 to 30,000 clones, roughly four fifths of them seen only once. This entry is derived from a study of T cells in narcolepsy. CDR3 size: 13 residues. Germline CDR1 MNHNS, CDR2 SASEGT. V was pared by 11 bases and J by 1 base, with 13 bases between. The sequence was collected from a human donor with narcolepsy. The specimen was CD45RA- memory CD4+ T cells from PBMCs. The chain joins TRBV6-1 to TRBJ2-3, with D perhaps TRBD1 (6 bases). CDR3 residues: CAVTEGGTDTQYF. In DNA form, the CDR3 reads TGTGCCGTTACCGAGGGGGGCACAGATACGCAGTATTTT.